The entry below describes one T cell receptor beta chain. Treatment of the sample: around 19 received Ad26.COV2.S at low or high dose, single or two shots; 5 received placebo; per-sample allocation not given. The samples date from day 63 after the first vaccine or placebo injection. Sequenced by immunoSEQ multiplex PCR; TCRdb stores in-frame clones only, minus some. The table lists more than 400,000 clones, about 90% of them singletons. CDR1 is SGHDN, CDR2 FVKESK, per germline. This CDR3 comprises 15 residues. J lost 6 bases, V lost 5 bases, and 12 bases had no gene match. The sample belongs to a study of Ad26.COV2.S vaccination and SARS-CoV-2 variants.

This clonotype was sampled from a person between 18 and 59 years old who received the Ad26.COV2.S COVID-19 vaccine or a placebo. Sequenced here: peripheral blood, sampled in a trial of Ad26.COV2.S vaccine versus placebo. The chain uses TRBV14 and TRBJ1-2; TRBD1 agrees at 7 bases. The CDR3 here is CASSDSTGLIDGYTF. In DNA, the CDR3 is TGTGCCAGCAGCGATTCGACAGGGCTGATTGATGGCTACACCTTC.